A single sample is the source of the 27 T cell receptor beta chains below, sequenced in a study of blood T cell repertoires in COVID-19. The assay was immunoSEQ multiplex PCR, and TCRdb's table has in-frame clones only and misses some. The sample includes 120,000 or so clones, about 85% of them seen just once. The sequencing input was peripheral blood. These receptors came from an elderly woman with acute or convalescent COVID-19.

CDR3 region: CASSGGGAKTGNTIYF. DNA of the CDR3: TGTGCCAGCAGTGGCGGAGGGGCTAAGACTGGAAACACCATATATTTT. The chain uses TRBV21-1 and TRBJ1-3. TRBV21-1 is a recognized pseudogene. This CDR3 has 16 residues.

The V and J genes are TRBV5-8 and TRBJ2-1, with D maybe TRBD1 (6 bases). The germline CDR1 and CDR2 sequences are SGHTS and YDEGEE. Trimming took 7 bases from V and 5 from J, leaving 22 bases between them. The CDR3 is made up of 16 amino acids. The CDR3 reads CASVPRRGPWDNEQFF. DNA for the CDR3: TGTGCCAGCGTACCTCGCAGGGGCCCCTGGGACAATGAGCAGTTCTTC.

The chain employs TRBV2 and TRBJ2-1, with 8 bases aligning to TRBD2. V dropped 5 bases and J dropped 4; count of bases not matched to a gene: 10. The CDR3 extends over 16 amino acids. Germline V gives CDR1 SNHLY, CDR2 FYNNEI. The CDR3, as DNA: TGTGCCAGCAGTCCGACCCTTAGCGGGATATACAATGAGCAGTTCTTC. It translates to CASSPTLSGIYNEQFF.

This clone was observed a single time. The chain is built from TRBV12-3 or TRBV12-4 and TRBJ2-3; the D is unclear. The V gene lost 7 bases and the J gene lost 2 bases, with 10 bases spanning the gap. CDR3 length: 13 residues. The CDR3 spells CASKLTYTDTQYF. The CDR3 DNA reads as TGTGCCAGCAAACTAACATACACAGATACGCAGTATTTT.

CDR3 nucleotide sequence: TGTGCTAGTGGCGAACAGGGTTCGGTCACTGAAGCTTTCTTT. Its protein is CASGEQGSVTEAFF. The chain links TRBV12-5 to TRBJ1-1; D may be TRBD1 (6 bases). The CDR3 spans 14 residues. V lost 6 bases to trimming and J lost 4 bases, with 15 bases between them. Germline CDR1 reads LGHNT; CDR2 reads FRNRAP.

The gene calls are TRBV3-1 (or the pseudogene TRBV3-2) and TRBJ2-2; D is uncertain. The CDR3 extends over 14 amino acids. Trimming took 0 bases from V and 5 from J, leaving 7 bases between them. Germline V lookup: CDR1 LGHDT, CDR2 YNNKEL (reference sequence). This CDR3 reads CASSQDLGTGELFF. For the CDR3, the DNA is TGTGCCAGCAGCCAAGATCTAGGTACCGGGGAGCTGTTTTTT.

In DNA form, the CDR3 reads TGCAGTCTAGCTAGCACAGATACGCAGTATTTT. Protein sequence: CSLASTDTQYF. V gene TRBV20-1 combines with J gene TRBJ2-3; possible D gene TRBD2, 5 bases. In germline, CDR1 is DFQATT, CDR2 SNEGSKA (reference sequence). The germline V and J ends were trimmed by 8 bases and 0 bases, with 6 bases remaining between them. The CDR3 spans 11 residues.

In its sample, this clone was seen a few times. The chain combines TRBV18 with TRBJ1-2, with TRBD1 matching over 9 bases. Germline CDR1 and CDR2: KGHSH and LQKENI. The CDR3 runs to 15 residues. Trimming took 2 bases from V and 8 from J; bases not matched to a gene: 9. As DNA, the CDR3 is TGTGCCAGCTCACCAAAGACAGGGGGTTCCAGGGGCTACACCTTC. The encoded protein is CASSPKTGGSRGYTF.

The genes are TRBV6-5 and TRBJ1-1, with D hard to call. The CDR3 consists of 13 residues. V was trimmed by 5 bases and J by 5 bases, leaving 12 bases between them. The germline gives CDR1 MNHEY, CDR2 SVGAGI. The CDR3 protein is CASSTRLDTEAFF. The CDR3 DNA follows: TGTGCCAGCAGTACACGGCTAGATACTGAAGCTTTCTTT.

The chain is built from TRBV27 and TRBJ1-2; 7 nucleotides agree with TRBD1. Germline CDR1 MNHEY, CDR2 SMNVEV (reference sequence). V dropped 5 bases and J dropped 1; count of bases not matched to a gene: 7. This CDR3 has 15 residues. This CDR3 reads CASSPSGTVNYGYTF. The CDR3 DNA reads as TGTGCCAGCAGTCCTTCCGGGACAGTTAACTATGGCTACACCTTC.

The J gene is TRBJ1-6, the V gene TRBV6-1; D is unclear. The CDR3 is made up of 14 amino acids. V was pared by 3 bases and J by 5 bases, with 8 bases between. From germline, CDR1 is MNHNS and CDR2 SASEGT. Written as DNA, the CDR3 is TGTGCCAGCAGTGATTACAGCAATAATTCACCCCTCCACTTT. Encoded protein: CASSDYSNNSPLHF.

The chain employs TRBV4-3 and TRBJ2-7, with 9 nucleotides matching TRBD1. This CDR3 contains 16 residues. V gave up 0 bases and J gave up 3 bases; unmatched junction bases: 6. Germline assignment: CDR1 LGHNA and CDR2 YSLEER. The DNA of the CDR3 is TGCGCCAGCAGCCAAGATTCGACAGGGGGGTACTACGAGCAGTACTTC. Translation: CASSQDSTGGYYEQYF.

The chain joins TRBV10-3 to TRBJ1-1, with TRBD1 as a possible D gene (5 bases). The CDR3 totals 14 residues. V lost 9 bases to trimming and J lost 7 bases, with 21 bases between them. Germline CDR1 ENHRY, CDR2 SYGVKD. CDR3 bases: TGTGCCATAAAGGAGGGTGAAGGGGCGGTTGAAGCTTTCTTT. Translating it yields CAIKEGEGAVEAFF.

The V and J genes are TRBV29-1 and TRBJ1-1; D possibly corresponds to TRBD1 (5 bases). This CDR3 region has 12 residues. Germline CDR1 SQVTM, CDR2 ANQGSEA. V lost 8 bases and J 1 base, leaving 11 bases between the germline ends. The CDR3 region has the DNA TGCAGCTCCGGGGGACCGAACACTGAAGCTTTCTTT. This gives the protein CSSGGPNTEAFF.

The rearrangement links TRBV5-1 to TRBJ1-4, with D possibly matching TRBD1 (6 bases). V lost 4 bases and J lost 7, with 11 bases in between. CDR3 length: 13 residues. The germline V gene encodes CDR1 SGHRS and CDR2 YFSETQ. The DNA of the CDR3 is TGCGCCAGCAGCCCAGGGGATAGTGAAAAACTGTTTTTT. This sequence encodes CASSPGDSEKLFF.

This sequence joins TRBV6-5 and TRBJ2-1, with 14 bases that match TRBD2. The junction had 8 bases not matched to a gene; V was cut back by 6 bases and J by 10 bases. CDR1 MNHEY and CDR2 SVGAGI come from the germline V gene. There are 15 residues in the CDR3. The CDR3: CASRSGLAGAREQFF. The CDR3 bases are TGTGCCAGCAGATCGGGACTAGCGGGGGCCCGCGAGCAGTTCTTC.

The chain uses TRBV18 and TRBJ1-3, with D perhaps matching TRBD1 (5 bases). This CDR3 has 16 residues. V was cut by 4 bases and J by 1 base, with 14 bases left in between. CDR1 is KGHSH, CDR2 LQKENI, per germline. In DNA form, the CDR3 reads TGTGCCAGCTCACTTGCACCCGACAGATCTGGAAACACCATATATTTT. Its protein product is CASSLAPDRSGNTIYF. The whole variable domain, remainder taken from reference TRBV18 and TRBJ1-3, is NAGVMQNPRHLVRRRGQEARLRCSPMKGHSHVYWYRQLPEEGLKFMVYLQKENIIDESGMPKERFSAEFPKEGPSILRIQQVVRGDSAAYFCASSLAPDRSGNTIYFGEGSWLTVV.

The V gene is TRBV18, the J gene TRBJ1-6; a possible D gene is TRBD1 (5 bases). CDR1 is KGHSH, CDR2 LQKENI, per germline. The CDR3 covers 18 residues. Trimming took 2 bases from V and 6 from J, leaving 20 bases between them. The CDR3 protein is CASSPAGARQSRNSPLHF. CDR3 sequence (DNA): TGTGCCAGCTCACCAGCCGGTGCACGACAGTCGCGTAATTCACCCCTCCACTTT. The complete variable domain, with remaining parts taken from reference TRBV18 and TRBJ1-6, reads NAGVMQNPRHLVRRRGQEARLRCSPMKGHSHVYWYRQLPEEGLKFMVYLQKENIIDESGMPKERFSAEFPKEGPSILRIQQVVRGDSAAYFCASSPAGARQSRNSPLHFGNGTRLTVT.

The chain employs TRBV2 and TRBJ1-5; D not resolved. This CDR3 spans 13 amino acids. V was trimmed by 2 bases and J by 6 bases, leaving 8 bases between them. Germline CDR1 is SNHLY and CDR2 is FYNNEI. The CDR3 region has the DNA TGTGCCAGCAGTGAATACGCGGCTCAGCCCCAGCATTTT. Translated, it gives CASSEYAAQPQHF. Full variable domain (missing parts from reference TRBV2 and TRBJ1-5): EPEVTQTPSHQVTQMGQEVILRCVPISNHLYFYWYRQILGQKVEFLVSFYNNEISEKSEIFDDQFSVERPDGSNFTLKIRSTKLEDSAMYFCASSEYAAQPQHFGDGTRLSIL.

The chain carries TRBV11-2 and TRBJ2-5; D unresolved. The germline CDR1 and CDR2 sequences are SGHAT and FQNNGV. Trimming stripped 7 bases from V and 5 bases from J, with 17 bases between. This CDR3 is built from 14 residues. The CDR3 nucleotides read TGTGCCAGCAACCATCCCCCCTTGAGCGAGACCCAGTACTTC. The encoded protein is CASNHPPLSETQYF.

This clone was detected only a few times. Written as DNA, the CDR3 is TGTGCCAGCAGTTACTCCCTCAATCAGCCCCAGCATTTT. This translates into CASSYSLNQPQHF. The chain carries TRBV6-6 and TRBJ1-5; D is ambiguous. Deletions cut 0 bases from V and 3 bases from J, with 3 bases between. This CDR3 is built from 13 residues. Per the germline V gene, CDR1 is MNHNY and CDR2 is SVGAGI (reference sequence).

This clone was recorded only once. The chain carries TRBV10-3 and TRBJ2-7, with 9 bases lining up with TRBD1. This CDR3 comprises 13 residues. Germline V gene lookup returns CDR1 ENHRY and CDR2 SYGVKD. V shed 7 bases and J 3 bases; nucleotides not matched to a gene: 4. The CDR3 spells CAITGTGNYEQYF. The CDR3 coding sequence is TGTGCCATCACCGGGACAGGGAACTACGAGCAGTACTTC.

The chain couples TRBV20-1 to TRBJ1-2, with D uncertain. CDR3 length equals 10 residues. Germline V gives CDR1 DFQATT, CDR2 SNEGSKA (reference sequence). The V end was cut by 0 bases, the J end by 11 bases, with 7 bases between. CDR3 in DNA: TGCAGTGCTAGAGAAACGGGGTACACCTTC. It is translated as CSARETGYTF.

With regard to this clone: A junction boundary mismatches the germline segment, possibly from a read error. The chain couples TRBV29-1 to TRBJ2-1, with D uncertain. CDR3 length equals 13 residues. In germline, CDR1 is SQVTM, CDR2 ANQGSEA. The CDR3 here is CSVEVLIGNEQFF. The CDR3 DNA reads as TGCAGCGTAGAAGTCCTAATCGGTAATGAGCAGTTCTTC.

This clone was picked up one time. The chain carries TRBV6-2 or TRBV6-3 and TRBJ1-6; D call uncertain. CDR3 length: 13 amino acids. Per the germline V gene, CDR1 is MNHEY and CDR2 is SVGEGT. V was clipped by 0 bases and J by 10 bases, with 7 bases between them. The CDR3 DNA follows: TGTGCCAGCAGTTACTCAATCCTATCACCCCTCCACTTT. Residues: CASSYSILSPLHF.

The chain joins TRBV12-5 to TRBJ2-2, with TRBD1 matching 8 bases. The V and J ends lost 1 base and 6 bases, in that order; junction bases with no gene match: 1. The CDR3 consists of 14 residues. The germline CDR1 and CDR2 sequences are LGHNT and FRNRAP. This CDR3 reads CASGLGDRPGELFF. In DNA form, the CDR3 reads TGTGCTAGTGGTTTGGGGGACAGGCCCGGGGAGCTGTTTTTT.

The chain links TRBV7-2 to TRBJ1-1; TRBD1 is a possible D gene (6 bases). The CDR3 loop spans 14 amino acids. Germline values: CDR1 SGHTA, CDR2 FQGNSA. The V and J ends lost 5 bases and 2 bases respectively, with 12 bases between them. CDR3 bases: TGTGCCAGCAGCCTCTACAGGGATAACACTGAAGCTTTCTTT. Protein: CASSLYRDNTEAFF. The full variable domain, with the rest looked up from reference TRBV7-2 and TRBJ1-1, is GAGVSQSPSNKVTEKGKDVELRCDPISGHTALYWYRQSLGQGLEFLIYFQGNSAPDKSGLPSDRFSAERTGGSVSTLTIQRTQQEDSAVYLCASSLYRDNTEAFFGQGTRLTVV.